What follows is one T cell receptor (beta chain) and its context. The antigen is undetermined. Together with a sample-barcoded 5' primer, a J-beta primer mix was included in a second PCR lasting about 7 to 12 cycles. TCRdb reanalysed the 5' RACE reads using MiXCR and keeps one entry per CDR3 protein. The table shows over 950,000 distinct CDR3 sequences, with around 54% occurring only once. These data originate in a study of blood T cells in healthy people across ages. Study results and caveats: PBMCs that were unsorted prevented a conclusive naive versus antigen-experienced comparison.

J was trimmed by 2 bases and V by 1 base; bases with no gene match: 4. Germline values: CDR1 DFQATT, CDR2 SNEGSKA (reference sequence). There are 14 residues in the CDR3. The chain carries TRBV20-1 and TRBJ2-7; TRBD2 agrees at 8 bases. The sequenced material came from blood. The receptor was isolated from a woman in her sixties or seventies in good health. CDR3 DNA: TGCAGTGCTAGAGCTATAGCGGGAACCTACGAGCAGTACTTC. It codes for CSARAIAGTYEQYF.